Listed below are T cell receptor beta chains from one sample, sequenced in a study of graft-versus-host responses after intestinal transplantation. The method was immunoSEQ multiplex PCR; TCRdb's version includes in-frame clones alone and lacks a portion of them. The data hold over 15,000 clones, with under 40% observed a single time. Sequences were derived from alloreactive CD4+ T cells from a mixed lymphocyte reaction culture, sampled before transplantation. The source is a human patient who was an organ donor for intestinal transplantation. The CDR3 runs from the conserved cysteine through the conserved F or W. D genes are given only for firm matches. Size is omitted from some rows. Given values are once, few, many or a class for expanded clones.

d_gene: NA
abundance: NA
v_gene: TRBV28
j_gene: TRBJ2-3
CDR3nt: TGTGCCAGCAGTTTGACGGGAGTGCCAGATACGCAGTATTTT
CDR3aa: CASSLTGVPDTQYF

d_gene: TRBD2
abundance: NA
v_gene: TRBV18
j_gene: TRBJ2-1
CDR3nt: TGTGCCAGCTCACCGACGGGGGGCTCCTACAATGAGCAGTTCTTC
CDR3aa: CASSPTGGSYNEQFF

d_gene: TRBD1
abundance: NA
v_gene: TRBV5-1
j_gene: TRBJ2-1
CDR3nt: TGCGCCAGCAGCAGGAGGGACAGGTACAATGAGCAGTTCTTC
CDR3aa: CASSRRDRYNEQFF

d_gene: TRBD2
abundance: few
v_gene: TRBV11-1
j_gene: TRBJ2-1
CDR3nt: TGTGCCAGCAGCTTGTGGACTAGCGGGAGCTACAATGAGCAGTTCTTC
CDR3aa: CASSLWTSGSYNEQFF

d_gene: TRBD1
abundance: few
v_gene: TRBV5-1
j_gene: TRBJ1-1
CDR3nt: TGCGCCAGCAGCCCCAGGACAGGGTCCGGCACTGAAGCTTTCTTT
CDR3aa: CASSPRTGSGTEAFF

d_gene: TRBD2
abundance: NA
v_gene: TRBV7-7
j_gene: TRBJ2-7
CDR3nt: TGTGCCAGCAGCTCACTTATAAGACTAGCGGAGATCTTCTACGAGCAGTACTTC
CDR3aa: CASSSLIRLAEIFYEQYF

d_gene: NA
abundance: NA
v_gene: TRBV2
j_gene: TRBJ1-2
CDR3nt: TGTGCCAGCAACCGACGGGGGGTAGTCTATGGCTACACCTTC
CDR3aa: CASNRRGVVYGYTF

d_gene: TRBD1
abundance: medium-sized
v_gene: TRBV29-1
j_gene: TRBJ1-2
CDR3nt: TGCAGCGTTGAAGTCATCGGGACAGGTAGTGTCCCGGCTAATGGCTACACCTTC
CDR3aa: CSVEVIGTGSVPANGYTF

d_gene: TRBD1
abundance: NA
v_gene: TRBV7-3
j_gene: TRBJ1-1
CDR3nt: TGTGCCAGCAGCTTACACCCGACAGGGGTGGGCACTGAAGCTTTCTTT
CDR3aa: CASSLHPTGVGTEAFF

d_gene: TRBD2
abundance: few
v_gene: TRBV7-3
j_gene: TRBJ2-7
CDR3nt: TGTGCCAGCAGCCCAGTGCAGCGGGAGGGCCCCTACGAGCAGTACTTC
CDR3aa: CASSPVQREGPYEQYF

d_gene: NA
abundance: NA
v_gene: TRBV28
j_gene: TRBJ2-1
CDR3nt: TGTGCCAGCAGCCCCCTCGGAGGAGTTCATGAGCAGTTCTTC
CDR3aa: CASSPLGGVHEQFF

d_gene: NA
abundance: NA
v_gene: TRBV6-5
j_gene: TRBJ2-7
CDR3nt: TGTGCCAGCAGTGAAGAAAGGTCCTACGAGCAGTACTTC
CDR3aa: CASSEERSYEQYF

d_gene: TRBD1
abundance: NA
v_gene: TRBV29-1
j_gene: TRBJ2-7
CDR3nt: TGCAGCGTTGAAGATCGAGGGACAGGGGGCTACGAGCAGTACTTC
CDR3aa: CSVEDRGTGGYEQYF

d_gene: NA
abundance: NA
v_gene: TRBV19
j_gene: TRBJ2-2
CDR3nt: TGTGCCAGTAGTCGACTATACACCGGGGAGCTGTTTTTT
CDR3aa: CASSRLYTGELFF

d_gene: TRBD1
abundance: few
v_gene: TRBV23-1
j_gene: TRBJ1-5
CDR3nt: TGCGCCAGCAGTCAATCGCCCAGGGGGGGCAATCAGCCCCAGCATTTT
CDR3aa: CASSQSPRGGNQPQHF

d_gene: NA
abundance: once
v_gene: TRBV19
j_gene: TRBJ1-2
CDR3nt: TGTGCCAGTATCACCGTTGTGGCACCCTGGGGCAGGAACTATGGCTACACCTTC
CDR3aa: CASITVVAPWGRNYGYTF

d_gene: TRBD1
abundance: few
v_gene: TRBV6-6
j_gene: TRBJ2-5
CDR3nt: TGTGCCAGCAGTTATAATCTACCAGGGGGGACCCAGTACTTC
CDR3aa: CASSYNLPGGTQYF

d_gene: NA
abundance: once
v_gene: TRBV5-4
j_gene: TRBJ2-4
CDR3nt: TGTGCCAGCAGCTTGGTAACCTACAAAAACATTCAGTACTTC
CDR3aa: CASSLVTYKNIQYF

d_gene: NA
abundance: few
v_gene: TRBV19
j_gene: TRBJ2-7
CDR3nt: TGTGCCAGTAGAGGCCGAGGCTACGAGCAGTACTTC
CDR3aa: CASRGRGYEQYF

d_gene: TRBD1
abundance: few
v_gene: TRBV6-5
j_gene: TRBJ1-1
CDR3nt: TGTGCCAGCAGCCTACACGGCACAGGGGAGACTGAAGCTTTCTTT
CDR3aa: CASSLHGTGETEAFF

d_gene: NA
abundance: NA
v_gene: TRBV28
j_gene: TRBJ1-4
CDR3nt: TGTGCCAGCAGTGGCGGGACGGCTGAAAAACTGTTTTTT
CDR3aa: CASSGGTAEKLFF

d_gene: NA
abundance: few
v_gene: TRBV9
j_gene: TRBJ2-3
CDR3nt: TGTGCCAGCAGCCCTCGGCAGAGCACAGATACGCAGTATTTT
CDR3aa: CASSPRQSTDTQYF

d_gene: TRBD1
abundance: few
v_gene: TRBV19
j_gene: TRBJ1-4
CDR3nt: TGTGCCAGTAGGGATCGACAGGGTGGTGAAAAACTGTTTTTT
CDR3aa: CASRDRQGGEKLFF

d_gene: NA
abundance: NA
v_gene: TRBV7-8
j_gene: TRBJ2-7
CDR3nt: TGTGCCAGCAGCTTACGACAGGGAGGAGAGCAGTACTTC
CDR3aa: CASSLRQGGEQYF

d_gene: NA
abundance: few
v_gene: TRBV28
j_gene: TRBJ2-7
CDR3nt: TGTGCCAGCAGTTTAGACAGTCCCTACGAGCAGTACTTC
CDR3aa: CASSLDSPYEQYF

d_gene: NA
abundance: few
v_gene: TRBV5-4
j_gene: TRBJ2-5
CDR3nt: TGTGCCAGCAGCTTGACAGGGAACAGAGAGACCCAGTACTTC
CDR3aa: CASSLTGNRETQYF

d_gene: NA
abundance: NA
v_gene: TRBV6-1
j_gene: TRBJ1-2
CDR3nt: TGTGCCAGCAGTGAAGCGGGGGGGCTGTATGGCTACACCTTC
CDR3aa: CASSEAGGLYGYTF

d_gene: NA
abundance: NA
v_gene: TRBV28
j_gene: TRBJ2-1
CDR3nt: TGTGCCAGCAGTTTAAAGTTGTTCCGGAGACGAAGCTCCTACAATGAGCAGTTCTTC
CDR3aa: CASSLKLFRRRSSYNEQFF

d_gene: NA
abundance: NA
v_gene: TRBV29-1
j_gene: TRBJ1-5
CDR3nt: TGCAGCGCCGGACAGCCCAATCAGCCCCAGCATTTT
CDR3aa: CSAGQPNQPQHF

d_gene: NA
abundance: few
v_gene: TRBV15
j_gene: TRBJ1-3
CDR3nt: TGTGCCACCAGCAGAGACAGGGGTTTCGGGGGAAACACCATATATTTT
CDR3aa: CATSRDRGFGGNTIYF

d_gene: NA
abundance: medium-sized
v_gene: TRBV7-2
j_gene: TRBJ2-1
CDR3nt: TGTGCCAGCAGCAGGGACTACAATGAGCAGTTCTTC
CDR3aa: CASSRDYNEQFF

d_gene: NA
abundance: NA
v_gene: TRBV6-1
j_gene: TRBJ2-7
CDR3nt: TGTGCCAGCAGTGTCAATTCAGGGGTCGAGCAGTACTTC
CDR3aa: CASSVNSGVEQYF